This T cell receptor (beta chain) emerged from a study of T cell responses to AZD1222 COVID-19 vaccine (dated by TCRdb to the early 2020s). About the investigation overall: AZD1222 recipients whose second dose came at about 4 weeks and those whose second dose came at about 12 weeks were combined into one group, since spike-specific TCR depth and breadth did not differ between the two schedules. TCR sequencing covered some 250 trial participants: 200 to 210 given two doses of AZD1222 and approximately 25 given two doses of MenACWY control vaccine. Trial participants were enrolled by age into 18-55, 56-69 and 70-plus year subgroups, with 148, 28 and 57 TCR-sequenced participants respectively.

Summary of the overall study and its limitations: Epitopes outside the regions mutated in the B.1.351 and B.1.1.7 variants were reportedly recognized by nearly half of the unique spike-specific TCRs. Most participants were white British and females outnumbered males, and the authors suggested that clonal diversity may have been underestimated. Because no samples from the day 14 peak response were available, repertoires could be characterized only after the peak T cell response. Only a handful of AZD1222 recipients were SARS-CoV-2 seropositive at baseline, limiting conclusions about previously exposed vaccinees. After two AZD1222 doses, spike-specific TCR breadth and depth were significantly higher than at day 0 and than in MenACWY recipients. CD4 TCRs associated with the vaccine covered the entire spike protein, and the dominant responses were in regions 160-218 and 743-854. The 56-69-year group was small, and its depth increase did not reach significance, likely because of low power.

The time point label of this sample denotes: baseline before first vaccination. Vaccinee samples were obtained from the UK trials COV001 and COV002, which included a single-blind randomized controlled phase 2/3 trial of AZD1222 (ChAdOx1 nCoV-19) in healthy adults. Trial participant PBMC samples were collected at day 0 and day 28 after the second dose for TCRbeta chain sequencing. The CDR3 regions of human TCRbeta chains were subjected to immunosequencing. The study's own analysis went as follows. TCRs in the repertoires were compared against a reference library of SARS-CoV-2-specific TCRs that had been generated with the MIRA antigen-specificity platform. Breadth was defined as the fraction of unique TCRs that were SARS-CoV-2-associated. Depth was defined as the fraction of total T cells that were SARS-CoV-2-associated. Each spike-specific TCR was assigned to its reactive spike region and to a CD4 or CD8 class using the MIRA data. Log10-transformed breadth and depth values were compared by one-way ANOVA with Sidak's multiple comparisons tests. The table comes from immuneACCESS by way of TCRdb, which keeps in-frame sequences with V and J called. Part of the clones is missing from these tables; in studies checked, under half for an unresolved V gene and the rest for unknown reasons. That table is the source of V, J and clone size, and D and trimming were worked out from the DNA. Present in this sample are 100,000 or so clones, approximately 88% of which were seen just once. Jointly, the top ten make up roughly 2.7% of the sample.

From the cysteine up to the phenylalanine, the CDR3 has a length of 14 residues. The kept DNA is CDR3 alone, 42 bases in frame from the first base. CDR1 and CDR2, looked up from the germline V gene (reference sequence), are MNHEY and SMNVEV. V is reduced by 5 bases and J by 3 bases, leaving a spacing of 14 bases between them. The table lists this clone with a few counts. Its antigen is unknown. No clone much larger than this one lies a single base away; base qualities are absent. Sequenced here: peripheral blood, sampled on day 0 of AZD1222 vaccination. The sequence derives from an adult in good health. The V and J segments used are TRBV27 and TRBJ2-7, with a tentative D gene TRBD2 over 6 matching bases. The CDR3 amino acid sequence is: CASSPGEAFYEQYF. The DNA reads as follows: TGTGCCAGCAGTCCCGGGGAGGCCTTCTACGAGCAGTACTTC.